Listed here are 20 T cell receptor beta chains from one sample, sequenced in a study of beta chain features in type 1 diabetes listed by TCRdb under 2018. On the study overall, not on this receptor specifically: Type 1 diabetes patients showed a moderate but significant shortening of TCRB CDR3 length in all four CD4+ subsets.

Library prep was done by the immunoSEQ multiplex PCR assay. The High Capacity cDNA Reverse Transcription Kit was used to reverse transcribe all of the isolated RNA, meaning that expressed TCRB transcripts were what got sequenced. TCRdb limited this immuneACCESS table to in-frame rearrangements with V and J called. A share of clones is missing; checked studies link under half to unresolved V genes, and the rest is unexplained. A total of 95,000 to 150,000 clones appear in this sample, 17% of them only once. Roughly 2.5% of the sample is taken by the ten largest. What these receptors recognize is not known. Sample: central memory CD4+ T cells from blood. The receptors were gathered from a man aged 18 to 30 with type 1 diabetes.

The J gene is TRBJ2-5, the V gene TRBV14, with D hard to call. Deletions cut 6 bases from V and 0 bases from J, with 8 bases between. The CDR3 has 13 residues. Per germline, CDR1 SGHDN and CDR2 FVKESK. The CDR3 is CASSTVYQETQYF. The CDR3 region has the DNA TGTGCCAGCAGTACGGTGTACCAAGAGACCCAGTACTTC.

This clone came up a few times. The chain joins TRBV28 to TRBJ1-2; TRBD1 agrees at 8 bases. The CDR3 is 14 amino acids. V lost 5 bases to trimming and J lost 5 bases; unmatched junction nucleotides: 7. Germline assignment: CDR1 MDHEN and CDR2 SYDVKM. This CDR3 is CASSPPGQEYGYTF. CDR3 coding DNA: TGTGCCAGCAGTCCACCGGGACAGGAATATGGCTACACCTTC.

This clone was detected a few times. V gene TRBV7-9 combines with J gene TRBJ2-7; D call uncertain. Looked up from germline, CDR1 is SEHNR and CDR2 is FQNEAQ (reference sequence). V lost 2 bases and J 5 bases, leaving 10 bases between the germline ends. The CDR3 covers 13 residues. The CDR3 DNA is TGTGCCAGCAGCTTACCTAGTCTCCACGAGCAGTACTTC. It is translated as CASSLPSLHEQYF.

This clone was seen a few times. The genes are TRBV18 and TRBJ1-1; D is unresolved. The germline V gene encodes CDR1 KGHSH and CDR2 LQKENI. This CDR3 has 14 residues. Trimming cost V 3 bases and J 1 base, with 9 bases left between them. CDR3 amino acids: CASSPAIQNTEAFF. The CDR3 bases are TGTGCCAGCTCACCTGCGATTCAGAACACTGAAGCTTTCTTT.

A word on this clone: This sample also contains other DNA sequences that code for the same CDR3. The CDR3 nucleotides are TGCAGCGTTGAGCGGGGGGCTGGAAACACCATATATTTT. The encoded protein is CSVERGAGNTIYF. The chain has TRBV29-1 and TRBJ1-3, with a possible D match to TRBD1 (5 bases). Germline assignment: CDR1 SQVTM and CDR2 ANQGSEA. Trimming cost V 3 bases and J 2 bases, with 8 bases left between them. This CDR3 has 13 residues.

The chain carries TRBV7-2 and TRBJ2-3; tentative D call: TRBD2 (7 bases). CDR1 is SGHTA, CDR2 FQGNSA, per germline. With 7 bases removed from V and 0 bases from J, the gap between germline ends came to 14 bases. This CDR3 comprises 15 residues. CDR3 sequence reads: CASTLPGGSTDTQYF. The CDR3 DNA follows: TGTGCCAGCACCCTCCCGGGGGGCAGCACAGATACGCAGTATTTT.

The chain has TRBV12-5 and TRBJ1-1; 8 bases match TRBD1. The germline gives CDR1 LGHNT, CDR2 FRNRAP. The J segment lost 7 bases and the V segment lost 7 bases, leaving 14 bases of the junction unmatched. The CDR3 totals 15 residues. CDR3 bases: TGTGCTAGTGCCCAGAGGACAGGGAGGAACGTTGAAGCTTTCTTT. It encodes CASAQRTGRNVEAFF.

This clone was seen a handful of times. The chain employs TRBV19 and TRBJ2-1; 7 positions match TRBD1. V lost 1 base, J lost 13 bases, and 7 bases stayed unmatched. Germline CDR1 LNHDA, CDR2 SQIVND (reference sequence). The CDR3 runs 13 residues. CDR3 DNA sequence: TGTGCCAGTAGTATAGGTAACGACAGGGTTCAGTTCTTC. This codes for CASSIGNDRVQFF.

This clone was detected only a few times. CDR3 residues: CATGSGWGQDTQYF. Written as DNA, the CDR3 is TGTGCCACCGGTAGCGGGTGGGGTCAAGATACGCAGTATTTT. The chain employs TRBV28 and TRBJ2-3, with 7 nucleotides matching TRBD2. Per germline, CDR1 MDHEN and CDR2 SYDVKM. Unmatched junction bases numbered 12, after V lost 10 bases and J lost 5 bases. This CDR3 comprises 14 residues.

This clone was observed a handful of times. The V and J genes are TRBV5-1 and TRBJ2-5; a weak D match, TRBD1 (5 bases). Germline CDR1 reads SGHRS; CDR2 reads YFSETQ. With 0 bases removed from V and 1 base from J, the gap between germline ends came to 10 bases. The CDR3 is 15 amino acids. The CDR3 DNA sequence: TGCGCCAGCAGCTTGGGGCCAGGGTCCCAAGAGACCCAGTACTTC. Its protein product is CASSLGPGSQETQYF.

The rearrangement joins TRBV19 to TRBJ1-1; 7 bases match TRBD1. The germline CDR1 and CDR2 sequences are LNHDA and SQIVND (reference sequence). Trimming took 6 bases from V and 5 from J; bases not matched to a gene: 3. The CDR3 consists of 12 residues. The CDR3 DNA reads as TGTGCCAGTAGGGAACAGGGGACTGAAGCTTTCTTT. Its translation: CASREQGTEAFF.

In its sample, this clone was seen a few times. The genes are TRBV6-6 and TRBJ1-2; TRBD1 is a possible D gene (6 bases). Trimming stripped 2 bases from V and 2 bases from J, with 6 bases between. This CDR3 comprises 13 residues. CDR1 and CDR2 from the germline V gene are MNHNY and SVGAGI (reference sequence). The CDR3 DNA follows: TGTGCCAGCAGTTACGGGACAAACTATGGCTACACCTTC. Its protein is CASSYGTNYGYTF.

The chain couples TRBV9 to TRBJ2-3; tentative D call: TRBD2 (7 bases). V lost 0 bases, J lost 4 bases, and 15 bases lay in between. This CDR3 comprises 16 residues. Germline V gene sequence: CDR1 SGDLS, CDR2 YYNGEE. The CDR3 here is CASSVAMEGGPDTQYF. CDR3 DNA sequence: TGTGCCAGCAGCGTAGCTATGGAGGGGGGGCCAGATACGCAGTATTTT.

This clone was counted between two and nine times. V and J are TRBV29-1 and TRBJ1-1, with a possible D match to TRBD1 (6 bases). V was trimmed by 2 bases and J by 3 bases, leaving 10 bases between them. The CDR3 runs 13 residues. CDR1 is SQVTM and CDR2 is ANQGSEA in the germline V gene. Written as DNA, the CDR3 is TGCAGCGTTGAACCAGGGGTCGACACTGAAGCTTTCTTT. This encodes CSVEPGVDTEAFF.

In this sample, this clone turned up once. This chain uses TRBV5-1 with TRBJ2-7; no clear D. The CDR3 covers 14 residues. The germline CDR1 and CDR2 sequences are SGHRS and YFSETQ. The ends were cut back, 4 bases at V and 0 bases at J, with 11 bases in the middle. CDR3 sequence (DNA): TGCGCCAGCAGCCCAAGTTCGGGCTCCTACGAGCAGTACTTC. Translating it yields CASSPSSGSYEQYF.

This clone has only a few counts. This chain joins TRBV7-9 and TRBJ1-1, with 8 nucleotides matching TRBD1. This CDR3 is 16 amino acids long. The trim removed 4 bases at V and 8 bases at J, leaving 15 bases unmatched. Germline CDR1 SEHNR, CDR2 FQNEAQ (reference sequence). This chain's CDR3 is CASSYPQGARPGEAFF. CDR3 coding DNA: TGTGCCAGCAGCTACCCCCAGGGGGCCCGGCCTGGAGAAGCTTTCTTT.

The sample holds a few counts of this clone. Other DNA sequences in the same sample also yield this CDR3. The chain carries TRBV29-1 and TRBJ2-7; possibly TRBD2 for D (6 bases). The CDR3 has 12 amino acids. Germline CDR1 is SQVTM and CDR2 is ANQGSEA. V lost 4 bases and J 2 bases, leaving 9 bases between the germline ends. The CDR3 DNA sequence: TGCAGCGTTGCCGCGGGACCCTACGAGCAGTACTTC. The encoded protein is CSVAAGPYEQYF.

J is TRBJ2-3 and V is TRBV9; D gene unclear. Germline V gives CDR1 SGDLS, CDR2 YYNGEE. V shed 2 bases and J shed 2 bases, with 3 bases lying between them. This CDR3 comprises 12 residues. CDR3 in DNA: TGTGCCAGCAGCGTGACCACAGATACGCAGTATTTT. The encoded protein is CASSVTTDTQYF.

This clone came up many times. This chain connects TRBV14 to TRBJ1-2; D uncertain. With 0 bases removed from V and 8 bases from J, the gap between germline ends came to 4 bases. The CDR3 is 11 amino acids. CDR1 is SGHDN, CDR2 FVKESK, per germline. In DNA, the CDR3 is TGTGCCAGCAGCCAAGATGGCGGCTACACCTTC. The encoded protein is CASSQDGGYTF.

This clone was observed a few times. The chain uses TRBV7-8 and TRBJ2-3; D call uncertain. The V gene's germline CDR1 is SGHVS and CDR2 FQNEAQ. This CDR3 spans 15 amino acids. V was clipped by 3 bases and J by 3 bases, with 13 bases between them. In nucleotides, the CDR3 is TGTGCCAGCAGCTTTTCAGTGATAGGAACAGATACGCAGTATTTT. This codes for CASSFSVIGTDTQYF.